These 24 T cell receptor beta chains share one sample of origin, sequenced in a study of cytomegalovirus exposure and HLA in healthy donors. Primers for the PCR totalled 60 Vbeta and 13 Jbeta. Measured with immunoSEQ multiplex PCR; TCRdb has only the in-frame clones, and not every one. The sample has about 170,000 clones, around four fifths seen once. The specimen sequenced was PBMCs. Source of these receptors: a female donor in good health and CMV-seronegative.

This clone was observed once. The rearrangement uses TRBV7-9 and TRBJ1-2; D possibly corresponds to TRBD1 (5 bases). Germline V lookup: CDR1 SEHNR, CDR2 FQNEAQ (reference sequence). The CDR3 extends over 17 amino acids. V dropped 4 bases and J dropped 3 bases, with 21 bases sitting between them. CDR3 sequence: CASSSTYGGIGDYGYTF. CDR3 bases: TGTGCCAGCAGCTCCACATATGGGGGGATTGGGGACTATGGCTACACCTTC.

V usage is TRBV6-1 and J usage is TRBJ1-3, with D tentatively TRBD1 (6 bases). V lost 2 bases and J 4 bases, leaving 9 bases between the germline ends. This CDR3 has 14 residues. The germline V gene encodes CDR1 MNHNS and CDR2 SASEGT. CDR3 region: CASSENRVGNTIYF. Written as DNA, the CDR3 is TGTGCCAGCAGTGAAAACAGGGTCGGAAACACCATATATTTT.

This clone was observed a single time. The CDR3 coding sequence is TGTGCCAGCAGTTTAGAGCGGGGCAGGCAGTTCTTC. This encodes CASSLERGRQFF. The chain couples TRBV28 to TRBJ2-1; TRBD2 agrees at 7 bases. The CDR3 contains 12 residues. Trimming cost V 2 bases and J 12 bases; bases outside gene matches: 4. In germline, CDR1 is MDHEN, CDR2 SYDVKM.

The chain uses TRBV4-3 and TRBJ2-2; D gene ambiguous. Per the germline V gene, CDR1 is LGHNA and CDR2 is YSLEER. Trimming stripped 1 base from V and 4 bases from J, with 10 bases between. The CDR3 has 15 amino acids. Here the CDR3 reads CASSQGHYLTGELFF. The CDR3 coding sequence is TGCGCCAGCAGCCAAGGGCACTATCTCACCGGGGAGCTGTTTTTT.

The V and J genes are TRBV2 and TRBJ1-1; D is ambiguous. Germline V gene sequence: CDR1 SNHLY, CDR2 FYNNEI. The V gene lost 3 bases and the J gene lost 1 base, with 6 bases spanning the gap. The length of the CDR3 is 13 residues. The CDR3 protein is CASSEDSNTEAFF. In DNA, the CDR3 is TGTGCCAGCAGTGAGGACTCGAACACTGAAGCTTTCTTT.

CDR3 nucleotide sequence: TGTGCCTTAAGGGGGGAGGGTTCGGATACGCAGTATTTT. Translating gives CALRGEGSDTQYF. V gene TRBV6-1 combines with J gene TRBJ2-3; possible D gene TRBD2, 7 bases. The germline V gene has CDR1 MNHNS and CDR2 SASEGT. The CDR3 contains 13 residues. V dropped 11 bases and J dropped 6 bases, with 18 bases sitting between them.

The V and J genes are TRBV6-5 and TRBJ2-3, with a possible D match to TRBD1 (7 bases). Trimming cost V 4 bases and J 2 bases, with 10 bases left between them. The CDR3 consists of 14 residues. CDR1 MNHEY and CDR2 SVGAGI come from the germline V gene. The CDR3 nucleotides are TGTGCCAGCAGTTCAGGGGGGACCACAGATACGCAGTATTTT. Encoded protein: CASSSGGTTDTQYF.

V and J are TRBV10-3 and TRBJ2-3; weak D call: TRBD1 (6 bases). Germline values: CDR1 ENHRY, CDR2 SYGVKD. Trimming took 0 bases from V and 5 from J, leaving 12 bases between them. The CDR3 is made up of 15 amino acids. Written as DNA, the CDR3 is TGTGCCATCAGTGAGTCGGCAGGGGTAGGAGATACGCAGTATTTT. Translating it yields CAISESAGVGDTQYF.

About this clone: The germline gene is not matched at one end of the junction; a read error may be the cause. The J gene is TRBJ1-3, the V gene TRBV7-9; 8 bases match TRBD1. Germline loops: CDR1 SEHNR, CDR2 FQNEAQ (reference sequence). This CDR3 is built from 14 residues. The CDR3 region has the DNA TGTGCCAGCAGCTTAGAGGACAGGGTATCCCGAAGAAATTTT. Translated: CASSLEDRVSRRNF. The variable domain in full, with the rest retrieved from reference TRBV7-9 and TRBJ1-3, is DTGVSQNPRHKITKRGQNVTFRCDPISEHNRLYWYRQTLGQGPEFLTYFQNEAQLEKSRLLSDRFSAERPKGSFSTLEIQRTEQGDSAMYLCASSLEDRVSRRNFGEGSWLTVV.

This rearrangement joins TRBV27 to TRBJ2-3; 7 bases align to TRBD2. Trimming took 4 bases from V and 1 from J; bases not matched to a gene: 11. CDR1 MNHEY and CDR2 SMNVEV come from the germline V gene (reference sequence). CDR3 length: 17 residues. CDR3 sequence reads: CASSWRAREYGTDTQYF. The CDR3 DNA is TGTGCCAGCAGTTGGCGTGCGCGGGAGTATGGCACAGATACGCAGTATTTT.

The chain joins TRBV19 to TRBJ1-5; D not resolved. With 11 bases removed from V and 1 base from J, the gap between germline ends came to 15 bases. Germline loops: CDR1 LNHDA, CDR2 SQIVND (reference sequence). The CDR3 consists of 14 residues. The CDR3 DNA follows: TGTGCCGGTGTGCTGGGGAGAAGCAATCAGCCCCAGCATTTT. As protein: CAGVLGRSNQPQHF.

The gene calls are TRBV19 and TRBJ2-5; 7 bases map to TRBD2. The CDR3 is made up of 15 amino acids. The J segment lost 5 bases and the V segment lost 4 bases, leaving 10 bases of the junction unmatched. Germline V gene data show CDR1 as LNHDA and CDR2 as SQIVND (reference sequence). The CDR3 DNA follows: TGTGCCAGTAGTACCTGGGGGGGAGGGCAGGAGACCCAGTACTTC. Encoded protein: CASSTWGGGQETQYF.

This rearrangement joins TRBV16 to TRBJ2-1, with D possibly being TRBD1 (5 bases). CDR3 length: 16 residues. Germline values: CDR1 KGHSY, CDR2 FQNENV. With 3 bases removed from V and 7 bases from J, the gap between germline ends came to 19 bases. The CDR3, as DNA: TGTGCCAGCAGCCAGAGTACAGGAATGGGAAGAAATGAGCAGTTCTTC. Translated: CASSQSTGMGRNEQFF.

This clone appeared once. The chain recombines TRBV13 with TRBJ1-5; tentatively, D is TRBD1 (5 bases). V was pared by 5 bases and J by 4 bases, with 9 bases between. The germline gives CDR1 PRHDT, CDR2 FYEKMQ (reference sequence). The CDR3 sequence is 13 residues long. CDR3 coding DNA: TGTGCCAGCAGCGAGCGGGGGAATCAGCCCCAGCATTTT. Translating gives CASSERGNQPQHF.

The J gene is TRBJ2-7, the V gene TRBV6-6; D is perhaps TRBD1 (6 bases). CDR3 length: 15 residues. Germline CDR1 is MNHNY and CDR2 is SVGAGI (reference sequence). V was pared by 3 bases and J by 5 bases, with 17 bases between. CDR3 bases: TGTGCCAGCAGTTATGTGGACAGTGTCGTCGACGAGCAGTACTTC. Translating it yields CASSYVDSVVDEQYF.

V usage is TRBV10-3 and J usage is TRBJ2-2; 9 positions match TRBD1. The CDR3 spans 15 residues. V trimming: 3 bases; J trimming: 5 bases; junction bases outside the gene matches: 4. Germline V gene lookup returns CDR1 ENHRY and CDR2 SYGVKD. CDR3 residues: CAISDGTGLTGELFF. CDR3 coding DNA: TGTGCCATCAGTGACGGGACAGGGCTGACCGGGGAGCTGTTTTTT.

The CDR3 coding sequence is TGTGCCAGCAGAACGGCGGGCACCGGGGAGCTGTTTTTT. Translating gives CASRTAGTGELFF. The chain recombines TRBV6-5 with TRBJ2-2; weak D call: TRBD2 (5 bases). This CDR3 spans 13 amino acids. Germline values: CDR1 MNHEY, CDR2 SVGAGI. V was cut by 6 bases and J by 4 bases, with 9 bases left in between.

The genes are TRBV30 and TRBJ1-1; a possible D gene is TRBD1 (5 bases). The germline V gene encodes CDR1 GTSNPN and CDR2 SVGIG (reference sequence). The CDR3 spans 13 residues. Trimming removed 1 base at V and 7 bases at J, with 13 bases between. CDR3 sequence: CAWSDDPRVEAFF. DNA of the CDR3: TGTGCCTGGAGTGACGACCCCAGGGTTGAAGCTTTCTTT.

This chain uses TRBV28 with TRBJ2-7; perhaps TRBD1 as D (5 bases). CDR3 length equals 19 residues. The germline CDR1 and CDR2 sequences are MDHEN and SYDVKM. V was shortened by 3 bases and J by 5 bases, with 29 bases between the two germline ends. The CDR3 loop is CASSFSTTRQYSTADEQYF. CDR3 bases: TGTGCCAGCAGTTTCAGTACTACCAGACAGTACTCTACGGCGGACGAGCAGTACTTC.

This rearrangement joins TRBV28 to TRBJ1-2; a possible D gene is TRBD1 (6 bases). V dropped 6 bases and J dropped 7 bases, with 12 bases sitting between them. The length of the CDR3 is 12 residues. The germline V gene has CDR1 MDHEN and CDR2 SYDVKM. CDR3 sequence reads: CASSRLQGGYTF. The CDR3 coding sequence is TGTGCCAGCAGCCGACTACAGGGTGGCTACACCTTC.

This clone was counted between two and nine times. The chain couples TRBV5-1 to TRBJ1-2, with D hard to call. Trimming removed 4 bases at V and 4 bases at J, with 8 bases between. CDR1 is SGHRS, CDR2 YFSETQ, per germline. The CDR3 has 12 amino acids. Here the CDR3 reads CASSPGSYGYTF. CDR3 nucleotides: TGCGCCAGCAGCCCCGGGAGCTATGGCTACACCTTC.

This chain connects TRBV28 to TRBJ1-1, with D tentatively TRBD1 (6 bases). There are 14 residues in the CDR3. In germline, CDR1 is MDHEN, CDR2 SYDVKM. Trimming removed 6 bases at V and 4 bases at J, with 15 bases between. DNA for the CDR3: TGTGCCAGCAGGGACACCGACAGGCGCACTGAAGCTTTCTTT. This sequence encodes CASRDTDRRTEAFF.

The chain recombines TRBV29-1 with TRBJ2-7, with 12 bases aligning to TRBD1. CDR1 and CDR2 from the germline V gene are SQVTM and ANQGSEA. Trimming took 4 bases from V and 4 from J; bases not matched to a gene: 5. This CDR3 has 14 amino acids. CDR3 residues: CSVAGTGGGYEQYF. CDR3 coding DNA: TGCAGCGTTGCGGGGACAGGGGGCGGGTACGAGCAGTACTTC.

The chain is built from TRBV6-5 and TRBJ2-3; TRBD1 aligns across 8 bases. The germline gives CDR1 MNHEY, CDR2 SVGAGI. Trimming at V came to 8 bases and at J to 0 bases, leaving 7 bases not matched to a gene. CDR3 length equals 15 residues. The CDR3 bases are TGTGCCAGCTCCCTCGGACAGGGCAGCACAGATACGCAGTATTTT. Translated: CASSLGQGSTDTQYF.